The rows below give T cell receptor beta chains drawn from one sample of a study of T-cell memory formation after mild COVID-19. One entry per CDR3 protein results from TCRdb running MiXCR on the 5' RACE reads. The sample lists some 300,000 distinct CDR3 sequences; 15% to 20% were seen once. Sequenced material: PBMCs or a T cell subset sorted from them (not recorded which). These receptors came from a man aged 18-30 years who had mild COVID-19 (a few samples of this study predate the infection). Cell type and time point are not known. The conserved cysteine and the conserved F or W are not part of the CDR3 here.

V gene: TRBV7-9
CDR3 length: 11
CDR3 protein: ASSLGALKPLH

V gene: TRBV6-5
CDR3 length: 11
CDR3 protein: ASSYWGRYGYT

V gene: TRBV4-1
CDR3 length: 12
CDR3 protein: ASSQGVPYNEQF

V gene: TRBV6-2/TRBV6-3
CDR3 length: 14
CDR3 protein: ASSPRYGVDTGELF

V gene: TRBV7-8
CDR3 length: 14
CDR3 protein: ASSLVGRKMDEKLF

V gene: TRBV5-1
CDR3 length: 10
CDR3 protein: ASSSKTDTQY

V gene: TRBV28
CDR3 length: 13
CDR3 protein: ASIPQGRNTDTQY

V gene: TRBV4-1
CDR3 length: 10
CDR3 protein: ASSRIPGEQY

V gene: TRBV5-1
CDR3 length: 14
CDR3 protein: ASSLALRGLGTEAF

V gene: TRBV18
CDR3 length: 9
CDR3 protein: ASSGRSEAF

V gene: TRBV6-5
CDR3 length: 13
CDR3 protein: ASSLSGGQGDTQY

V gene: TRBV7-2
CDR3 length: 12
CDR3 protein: ASSLRQSAGELF

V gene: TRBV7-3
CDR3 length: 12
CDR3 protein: ASSYGLWSTEAF

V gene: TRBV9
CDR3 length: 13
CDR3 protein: ASSVGVGGTDTQY

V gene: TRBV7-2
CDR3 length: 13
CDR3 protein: ASSLVGGTGETQY

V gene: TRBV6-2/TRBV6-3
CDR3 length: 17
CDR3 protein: ASSYLPGTGKSGANVLT

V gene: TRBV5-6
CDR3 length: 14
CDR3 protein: ASSLRGLGGYTEAF

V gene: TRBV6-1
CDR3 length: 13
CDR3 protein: ASSKTGALQETQY

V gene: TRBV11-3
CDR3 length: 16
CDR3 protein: ASSLDQGGTVRTGELF

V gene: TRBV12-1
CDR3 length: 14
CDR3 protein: ASSSKRDRVNTEAF

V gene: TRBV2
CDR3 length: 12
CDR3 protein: ASRGNWGANVLT

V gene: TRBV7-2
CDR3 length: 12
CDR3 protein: ASSAGLAGETQY

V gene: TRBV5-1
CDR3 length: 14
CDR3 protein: ASSLAPGLERETQY

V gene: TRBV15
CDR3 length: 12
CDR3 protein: ATSKDRAPGELF

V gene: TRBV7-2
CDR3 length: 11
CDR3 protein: ASRGTPTGELF

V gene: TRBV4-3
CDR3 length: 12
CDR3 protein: ASSRAGSTDTQY

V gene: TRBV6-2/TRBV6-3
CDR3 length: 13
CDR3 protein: ASRSLGAGTDTQY

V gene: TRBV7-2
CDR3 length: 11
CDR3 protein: ASTPGSSYEQY

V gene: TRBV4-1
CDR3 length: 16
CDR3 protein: ASSQVRTGGTWNTEAF

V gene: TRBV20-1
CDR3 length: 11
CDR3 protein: SVTTSGVLEQY

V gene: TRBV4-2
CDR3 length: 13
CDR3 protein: ASSQGRQGRYGYT

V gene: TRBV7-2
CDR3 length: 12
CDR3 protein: ASSLGWANYGYT

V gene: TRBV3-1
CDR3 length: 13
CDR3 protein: ASSQRVANTGELF

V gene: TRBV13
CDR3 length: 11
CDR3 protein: ASSLKDSYEQY

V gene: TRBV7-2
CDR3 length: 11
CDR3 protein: ASSLAEGSGAF

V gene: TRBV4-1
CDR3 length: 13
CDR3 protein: ASSQGLARRETQY

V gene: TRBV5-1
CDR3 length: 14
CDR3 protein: ASSLVTGAGNEKLF

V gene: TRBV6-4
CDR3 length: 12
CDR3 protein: ASSADGGWYGYT

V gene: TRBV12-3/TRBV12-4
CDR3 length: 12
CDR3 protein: ASSSLVSTDTQY

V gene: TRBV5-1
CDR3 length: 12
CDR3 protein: ASSLEDLRDTQY

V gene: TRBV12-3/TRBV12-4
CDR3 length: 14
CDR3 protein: ASSRTTGGAYNEQF

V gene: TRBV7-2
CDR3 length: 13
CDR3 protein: ASSLVGGRADTQY

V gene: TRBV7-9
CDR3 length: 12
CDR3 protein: ASSFTGSGNTIY

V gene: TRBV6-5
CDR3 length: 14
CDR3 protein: ASSPYGGGLTDTQY

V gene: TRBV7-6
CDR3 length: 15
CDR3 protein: ASSLGPMTSGINEQF

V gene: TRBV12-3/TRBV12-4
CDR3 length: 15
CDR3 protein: ASSLAPGRARGYEQY

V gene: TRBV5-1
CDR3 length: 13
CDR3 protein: ASSSRQGPYNEQF